A selection of T cell receptor beta chains follows, all from one sample in a study of CD8 T cells in ankylosing spondylitis. TCRdb processed the 5' RACE reads anew with MiXCR; each CDR3 protein has one entry. The sample consists of hundreds of thousands of distinct CDR3 sequences, roughly 10% of them appearing once. The sequencing input was blood, either unsorted or a sorted T cell fraction (not recorded which). The receptors derive from a male donor with ankylosing spondylitis. Each CDR3 is given with its conserved first and last residue. The order of the fields is J gene, V gene, D gene, clone size, CDR3 protein, CDR3 DNA. A D gene is named only where the DNA matches it firmly. For some rows the clone size is stated as once, few or many, or as a class when expanded; others skip it.

j_gene: TRBJ2-3; v_gene: TRBV12-3/TRBV12-4; d_gene: TRBD1; abundance: .; CDR3aa: CASSPWTGDTDTQYF; CDR3nt: TGTGCCAGCAGTCCGTGGACAGGGGACACAGATACGCAGTATTTT
j_gene: TRBJ2-3; v_gene: TRBV20-1; d_gene: .; abundance: many; CDR3aa: CSASSGTSTDTQYF; CDR3nt: TGCAGTGCTAGCAGCGGAACTAGCACAGATACGCAGTATTTT
j_gene: TRBJ2-5; v_gene: TRBV20-1; d_gene: TRBD2; abundance: .; CDR3aa: CSARTSYKETQYF; CDR3nt: TGCAGTGCTAGGACTAGCTACAAAGAGACCCAGTACTTC
j_gene: TRBJ1-5; v_gene: TRBV9; d_gene: .; abundance: many; CDR3aa: CASSVVGGKSNQPQHF; CDR3nt: TGTGCCAGCAGCGTAGTGGGGGGTAAGAGCAATCAGCCCCAGCATTTT
j_gene: TRBJ2-2; v_gene: TRBV5-6; d_gene: .; abundance: .; CDR3aa: CASRSGWGTGELFF; CDR3nt: TGTGCCAGCAGAAGCGGATGGGGAACCGGGGAGCTGTTTTTT
j_gene: TRBJ2-5; v_gene: TRBV10-3; d_gene: .; abundance: many; CDR3aa: CAISETSTMAQYF; CDR3nt: TGTGCCATCAGTGAGACTAGCACTATGGCCCAGTACTTC
j_gene: TRBJ2-1; v_gene: TRBV29-1; d_gene: TRBD2; abundance: many; CDR3aa: CSVAGGYGPGLATNNEQFF; CDR3nt: TGCAGCGTAGCTGGGGGATACGGACCGGGACTAGCGACGAACAATGAGCAGTTCTTC
j_gene: TRBJ2-5; v_gene: TRBV20-1; d_gene: TRBD2; abundance: few; CDR3aa: CSAAAGPQETQYF; CDR3nt: TGCAGTGCTGCAGCGGGACCCCAAGAGACCCAGTACTTC
j_gene: TRBJ1-1; v_gene: TRBV29-1; d_gene: TRBD1; abundance: .; CDR3aa: CSTDGTGGNTEAFF; CDR3nt: TGCAGCACAGACGGGACAGGGGGGAACACTGAAGCTTTCTTT
j_gene: TRBJ2-3; v_gene: TRBV6-1; d_gene: .; abundance: many; CDR3aa: CASNPSGLVDTQYF; CDR3nt: TGTGCCAGCAACCCATCAGGGCTCGTGGATACGCAGTATTTT
j_gene: TRBJ2-1; v_gene: TRBV20-1; d_gene: TRBD2; abundance: many; CDR3aa: CSPFQSGGDEQFF; CDR3nt: TGCAGTCCCTTCCAGAGCGGGGGGGATGAGCAGTTCTTC
j_gene: TRBJ1-1; v_gene: TRBV11-2; d_gene: .; abundance: few; CDR3aa: CASSKGFQNTEAFF; CDR3nt: TGTGCCAGCAGCAAGGGATTTCAGAACACTGAAGCTTTCTTT
j_gene: TRBJ2-7; v_gene: TRBV15; d_gene: TRBD2; abundance: many; CDR3aa: CATSRERGLAGGEQYF; CDR3nt: TGTGCCACCAGCAGAGAACGTGGACTAGCGGGAGGCGAGCAGTACTTC
j_gene: TRBJ2-7; v_gene: TRBV29-1; d_gene: TRBD1; abundance: many; CDR3aa: CSVATGVRYYEQYF; CDR3nt: TGCAGCGTTGCCACAGGGGTTAGGTACTACGAGCAGTACTTC
j_gene: TRBJ2-7; v_gene: TRBV29-1; d_gene: TRBD1; abundance: few; CDR3aa: CSVVTGGEYEQYF; CDR3nt: TGCAGCGTTGTGACAGGGGGTGAATACGAGCAGTACTTC
j_gene: TRBJ1-2; v_gene: TRBV11-2; d_gene: TRBD1; abundance: few; CDR3aa: CASSQPKAKQGAHYGYTF; CDR3nt: TGTGCCAGCAGCCAGCCAAAAGCGAAACAGGGGGCTCACTATGGCTACACCTTC
j_gene: TRBJ2-5; v_gene: TRBV25-1; d_gene: .; abundance: .; CDR3aa: CASSEAGTKETQYF; CDR3nt: TGTGCCAGCAGTGAGGCAGGGACGAAGGAGACCCAGTACTTC
j_gene: TRBJ2-1; v_gene: TRBV4-3; d_gene: TRBD2; abundance: .; CDR3aa: CASSPKWVPGLAGYNEQFF; CDR3nt: TGCGCCAGCAGCCCGAAGTGGGTCCCGGGACTAGCGGGGTACAATGAGCAGTTCTTC
j_gene: TRBJ2-5; v_gene: TRBV5-5; d_gene: .; abundance: few; CDR3aa: CASSLRSEVETQYF; CDR3nt: TGTGCCAGCAGCTTGAGATCGGAGGTGGAGACCCAGTACTTC
j_gene: TRBJ1-2; v_gene: TRBV20-1; d_gene: .; abundance: many; CDR3aa: CSARQGSGGYTF; CDR3nt: TGCAGTGCTAGACAGGGGAGCGGTGGCTACACCTTC
j_gene: TRBJ2-3; v_gene: TRBV20-1; d_gene: TRBD1; abundance: many; CDR3aa: CSARVETGAADTQYF; CDR3nt: TGCAGTGCTAGAGTCGAGACAGGGGCAGCAGATACGCAGTATTTT
j_gene: TRBJ1-1; v_gene: TRBV7-6; d_gene: .; abundance: .; CDR3aa: CASSLSYATEAFF; CDR3nt: TGTGCCAGCAGCTTATCGTATGCCACTGAAGCTTTCTTT
j_gene: TRBJ2-7; v_gene: TRBV5-1; d_gene: TRBD2; abundance: .; CDR3aa: CASSLTSGGAVGEQYF; CDR3nt: TGCGCCAGCAGCTTGACTAGCGGGGGGGCCGTAGGCGAGCAGTACTTC
j_gene: TRBJ2-1; v_gene: TRBV10-3; d_gene: .; abundance: many; CDR3aa: CAISESSGLGTSNEQFF; CDR3nt: TGTGCCATCAGTGAGTCGTCGGGTTTGGGGACCTCCAATGAGCAGTTCTTC
j_gene: TRBJ2-5; v_gene: TRBV30; d_gene: .; abundance: .; CDR3aa: CAWTILVNQETQYF; CDR3nt: TGTGCCTGGACGATTTTAGTAAACCAAGAGACCCAGTACTTC
j_gene: TRBJ2-7; v_gene: TRBV6-5; d_gene: TRBD1; abundance: many; CDR3aa: CASSYSGQGSLEQYF; CDR3nt: TGTGCCAGCAGTTACTCGGGACAGGGGTCCCTCGAGCAGTACTTC